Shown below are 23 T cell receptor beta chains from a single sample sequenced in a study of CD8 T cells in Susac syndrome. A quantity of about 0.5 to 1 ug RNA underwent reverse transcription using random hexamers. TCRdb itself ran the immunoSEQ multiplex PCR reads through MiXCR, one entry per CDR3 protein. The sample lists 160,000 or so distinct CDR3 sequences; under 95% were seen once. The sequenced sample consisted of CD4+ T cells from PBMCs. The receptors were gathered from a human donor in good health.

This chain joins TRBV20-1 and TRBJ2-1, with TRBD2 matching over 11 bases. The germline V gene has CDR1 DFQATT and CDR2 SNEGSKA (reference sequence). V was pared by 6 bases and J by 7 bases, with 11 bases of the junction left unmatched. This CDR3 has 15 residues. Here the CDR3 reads CSAPGGPSGRNEQFF. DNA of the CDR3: TGCAGTGCCCCCGGCGGGCCTAGCGGGAGGAATGAGCAGTTCTTC.

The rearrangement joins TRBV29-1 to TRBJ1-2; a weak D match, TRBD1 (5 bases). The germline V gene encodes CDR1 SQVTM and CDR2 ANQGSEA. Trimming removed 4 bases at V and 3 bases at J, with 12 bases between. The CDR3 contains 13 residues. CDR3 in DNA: TGCAGCGTTGGAAGGGGACTGGACTATGGCTACACCTTC. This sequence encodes CSVGRGLDYGYTF.

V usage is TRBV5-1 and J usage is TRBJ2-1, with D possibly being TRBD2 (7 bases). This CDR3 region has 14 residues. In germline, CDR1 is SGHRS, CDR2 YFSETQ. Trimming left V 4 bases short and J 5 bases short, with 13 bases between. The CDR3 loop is CASSNGGPNNEQFF. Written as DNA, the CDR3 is TGCGCCAGCAGCAACGGGGGGCCTAACAATGAGCAGTTCTTC.

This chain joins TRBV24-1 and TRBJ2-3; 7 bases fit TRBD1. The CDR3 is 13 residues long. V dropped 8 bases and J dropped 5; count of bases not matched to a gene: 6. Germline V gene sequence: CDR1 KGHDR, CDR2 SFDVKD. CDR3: CATTGTVLDTQYF. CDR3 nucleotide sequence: TGTGCCACCACCGGGACAGTACTAGATACGCAGTATTTT.

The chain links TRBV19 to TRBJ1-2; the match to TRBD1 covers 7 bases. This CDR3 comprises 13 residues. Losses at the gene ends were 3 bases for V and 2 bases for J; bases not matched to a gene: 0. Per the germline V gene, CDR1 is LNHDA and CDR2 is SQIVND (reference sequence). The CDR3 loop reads CASSMGQNYGYTF. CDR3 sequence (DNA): TGTGCCAGTAGTATGGGACAGAACTATGGCTACACCTTC.

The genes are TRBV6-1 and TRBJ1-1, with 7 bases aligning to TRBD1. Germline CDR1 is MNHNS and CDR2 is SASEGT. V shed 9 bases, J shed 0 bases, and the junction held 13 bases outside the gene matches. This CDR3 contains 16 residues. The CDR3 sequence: CASWWRAGGVNTEAFF. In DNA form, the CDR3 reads TGTGCCAGTTGGTGGCGGGCAGGGGGAGTGAACACTGAAGCTTTCTTT.

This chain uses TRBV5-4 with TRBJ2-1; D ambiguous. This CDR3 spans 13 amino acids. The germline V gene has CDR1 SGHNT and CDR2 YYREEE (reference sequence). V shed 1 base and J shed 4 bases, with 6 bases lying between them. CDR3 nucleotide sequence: TGTGCCAGCAGCTTGAACCGATACAATGAGCAGTTCTTC. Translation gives CASSLNRYNEQFF.

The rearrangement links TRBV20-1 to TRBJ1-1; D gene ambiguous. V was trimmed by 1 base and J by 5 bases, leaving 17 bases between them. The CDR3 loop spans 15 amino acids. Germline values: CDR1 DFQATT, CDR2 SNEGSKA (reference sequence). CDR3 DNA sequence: TGCAGTGCTAGAGTCCCCGGACTCTTGGGGACTGAAGCTTTCTTT. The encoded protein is CSARVPGLLGTEAFF.

CDR3 nucleotide sequence: TGTGCCAGCAGCAAAGACGACCCGGGCTGGGCCTTC. Translating it yields CASSKDDPGWAF. The chain uses TRBV21-1 and TRBJ1-2; the table's D call of TRBD1 was not tested on the DNA. TRBV21-1 is noted as a pseudogene. The CDR3 loop spans 12 amino acids.

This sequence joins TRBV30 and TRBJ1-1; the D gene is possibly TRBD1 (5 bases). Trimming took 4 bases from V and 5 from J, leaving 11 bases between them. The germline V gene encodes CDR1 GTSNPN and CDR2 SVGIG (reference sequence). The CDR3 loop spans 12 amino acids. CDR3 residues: CAWTGLGTEAFF. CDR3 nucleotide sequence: TGTGCCTGGACAGGGTTAGGGACTGAAGCTTTCTTT.

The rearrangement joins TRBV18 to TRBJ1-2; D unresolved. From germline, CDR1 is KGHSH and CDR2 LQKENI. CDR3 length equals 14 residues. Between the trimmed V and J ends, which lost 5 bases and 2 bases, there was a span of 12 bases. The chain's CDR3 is CASSTLVQNYGYTF. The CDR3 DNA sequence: TGTGCCAGCTCAACATTGGTGCAGAACTATGGCTACACCTTC.

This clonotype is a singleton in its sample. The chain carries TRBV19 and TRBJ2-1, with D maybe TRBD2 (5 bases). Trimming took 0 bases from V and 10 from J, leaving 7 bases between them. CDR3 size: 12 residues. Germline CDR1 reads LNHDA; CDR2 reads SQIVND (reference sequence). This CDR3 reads CASSIDQREQFF. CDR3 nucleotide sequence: TGTGCCAGTAGTATAGATCAGCGGGAGCAGTTCTTC.

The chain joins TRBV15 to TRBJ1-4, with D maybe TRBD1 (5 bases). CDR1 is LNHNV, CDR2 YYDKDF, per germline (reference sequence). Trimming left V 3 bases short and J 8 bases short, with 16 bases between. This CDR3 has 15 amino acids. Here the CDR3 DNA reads TGTGCCACCAGCAGCGGGGACTCCATGGGGGAAAAACTGTTTTTT. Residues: CATSSGDSMGEKLFF.

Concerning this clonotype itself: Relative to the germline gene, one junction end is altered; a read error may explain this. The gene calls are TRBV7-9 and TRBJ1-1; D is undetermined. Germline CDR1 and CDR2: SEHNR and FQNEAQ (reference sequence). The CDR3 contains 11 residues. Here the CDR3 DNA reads TGTGCCAGCAGCAAGGTGACGGCCGACCGATTT. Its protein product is CASSKVTADRF. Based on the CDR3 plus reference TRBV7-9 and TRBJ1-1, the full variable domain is DTGVSQNPRHKITKRGQNVTFRCDPISEHNRLYWYRQTLGQGPEFLTYFQNEAQLEKSRLLSDRFSAERPKGSFSTLEIQRTEQGDSAMYLCASSKVTADRFGQGTRLTVV.

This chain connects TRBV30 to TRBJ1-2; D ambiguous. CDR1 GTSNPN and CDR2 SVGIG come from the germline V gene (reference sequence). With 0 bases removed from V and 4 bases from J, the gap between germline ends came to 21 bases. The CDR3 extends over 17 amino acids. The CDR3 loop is CAWSVRETLVWGYGYTF. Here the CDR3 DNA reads TGTGCCTGGAGTGTACGCGAGACACTCGTCTGGGGCTATGGCTACACCTTC.

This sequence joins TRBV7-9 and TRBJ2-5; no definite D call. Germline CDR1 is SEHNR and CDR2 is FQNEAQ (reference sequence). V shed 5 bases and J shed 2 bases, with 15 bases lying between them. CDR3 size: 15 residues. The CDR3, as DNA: TGTGCCAGCAGCCTCCCGGGCAGATCTCAAGAGACCCAGTACTTC. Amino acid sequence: CASSLPGRSQETQYF.

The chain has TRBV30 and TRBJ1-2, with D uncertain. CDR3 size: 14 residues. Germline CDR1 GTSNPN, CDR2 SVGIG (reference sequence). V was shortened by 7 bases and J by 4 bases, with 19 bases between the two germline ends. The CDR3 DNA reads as TGTGCCTATCAAGGGCCCTCCGACGGCTATGGCTACACCTTC. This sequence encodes CAYQGPSDGYGYTF.

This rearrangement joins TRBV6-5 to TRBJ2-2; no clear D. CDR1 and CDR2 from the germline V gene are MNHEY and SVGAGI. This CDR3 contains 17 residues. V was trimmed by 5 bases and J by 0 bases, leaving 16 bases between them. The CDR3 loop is CASSLPGNTPNTGELFF. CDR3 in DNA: TGTGCCAGCAGTCTACCTGGGAACACCCCGAACACCGGGGAGCTGTTTTTT.

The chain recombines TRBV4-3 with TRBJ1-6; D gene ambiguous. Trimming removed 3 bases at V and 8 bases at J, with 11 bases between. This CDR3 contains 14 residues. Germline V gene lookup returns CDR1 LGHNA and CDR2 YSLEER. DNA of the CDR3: TGCGCCAGCAGCCACGGAGAGACTGATTCACCCCTCCACTTT. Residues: CASSHGETDSPLHF.

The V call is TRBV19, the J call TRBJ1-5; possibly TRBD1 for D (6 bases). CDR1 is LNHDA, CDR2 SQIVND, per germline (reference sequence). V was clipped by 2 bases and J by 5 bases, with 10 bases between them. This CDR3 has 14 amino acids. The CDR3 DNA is TGTGCCAGTAGTATAATAGGGGGGGATCAGCCCCAGCATTTT. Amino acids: CASSIIGGDQPQHF.

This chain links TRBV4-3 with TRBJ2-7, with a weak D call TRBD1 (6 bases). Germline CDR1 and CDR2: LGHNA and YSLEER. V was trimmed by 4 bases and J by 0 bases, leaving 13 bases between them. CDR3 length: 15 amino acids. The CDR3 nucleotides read TGCGCCAGCAGCCTACAAACAGGGAGCTCCTACGAGCAGTACTTC. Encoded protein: CASSLQTGSSYEQYF.

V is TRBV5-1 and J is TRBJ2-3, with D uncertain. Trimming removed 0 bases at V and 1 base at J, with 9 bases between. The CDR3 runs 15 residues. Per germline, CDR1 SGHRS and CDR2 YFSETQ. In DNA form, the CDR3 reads TGCGCCAGCAGCTTGGCGTCGGCCCGCACAGATACGCAGTATTTT. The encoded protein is CASSLASARTDTQYF.

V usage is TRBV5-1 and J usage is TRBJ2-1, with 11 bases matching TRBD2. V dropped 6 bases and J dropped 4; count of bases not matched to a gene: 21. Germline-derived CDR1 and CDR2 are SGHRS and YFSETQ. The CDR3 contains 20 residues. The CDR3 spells CASTSSPGTSGNRAYNEQFF. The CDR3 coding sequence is TGCGCCAGCACCTCGTCGCCCGGGACTAGCGGAAACCGGGCGTACAATGAGCAGTTCTTC.